Shown below are 22 T cell receptor beta chains from a single sample sequenced in a study of multiple sclerosis patients with progressive multifocal leukoencephalopathy. Time point here: time of PML onset. Assay used: immunoSEQ multiplex PCR; TCRdb lists only in-frame clones, some missing. The data hold tens of thousands of clones, with more than 80% observed a single time. This material consisted of PBMCs, taken from a patient treated with natalizumab. These TCRs come from a woman between 25 and 40 years old with progressive multifocal leukoencephalopathy.

The gene calls are TRBV6-6 and TRBJ2-3; the match to TRBD2 covers 11 bases. The V and J ends lost 0 bases and 5 bases, in that order; junction bases with no gene match: 4. The CDR3 spans 16 residues. The germline V gene encodes CDR1 MNHNY and CDR2 SVGAGI (reference sequence). The CDR3: CASSYSKLAGEDTQYF. As DNA, the CDR3 is TGTGCCAGCAGTTACTCGAAACTAGCGGGGGAAGATACGCAGTATTTT.

The chain combines TRBV2 with TRBJ2-1; D is undetermined. The CDR3 consists of 12 residues. Between the trimmed V and J ends, which lost 2 bases and 6 bases, there was a span of 5 bases. Germline assignment: CDR1 SNHLY and CDR2 FYNNEI. CDR3 sequence (DNA): TGTGCCAGCAGTGAACAGATCAATGAGCAGTTCTTC. This sequence encodes CASSEQINEQFF.

This chain's CDR3 is CASSLGGRISYEQYF. DNA for the CDR3: TGTGCCAGCAGCTTAGGCGGACGCATCTCCTACGAGCAGTACTTC. The chain employs TRBV7-9 and TRBJ2-7; D is unclear. The CDR3 covers 15 residues. Germline lookup yields CDR1 SEHNR and CDR2 FQNEAQ (reference sequence). V lost 1 base to trimming and J lost 0 bases, with 10 bases between them.

The chain recombines TRBV19 with TRBJ2-7; 9 bases match TRBD2. This CDR3 region has 14 residues. CDR1 is LNHDA, CDR2 SQIVND, per germline (reference sequence). V was pared by 10 bases and J by 5 bases, with 12 bases of the junction left unmatched. The CDR3 region is CATSDLAGKNEQYF. In DNA, the CDR3 is TGTGCCACCTCAGATCTAGCGGGAAAAAACGAGCAGTACTTC.

This clone was counted only a few times. This rearrangement joins TRBV4-1 to TRBJ1-1, with D maybe TRBD1 (5 bases). This CDR3 has 11 residues. With 5 bases removed from V and 11 bases from J, the gap between germline ends came to 12 bases. CDR1 and CDR2 (germline): MGHRA, YSYEKL. The CDR3 sequence is CASSLQGAAFF. In DNA, the CDR3 is TGCGCCAGCAGCTTGCAGGGTGCGGCTTTCTTT.

The rearrangement links TRBV7-9 to TRBJ2-1; 13 bases fit TRBD2. Germline-derived CDR1 and CDR2 are SEHNR and FQNEAQ (reference sequence). The CDR3 loop spans 16 amino acids. V lost 6 bases and J lost 6; bases outside the gene matches: 8. The CDR3, as DNA: TGTGCCAGCAGGAGCGCACTAGCGGGGGGGCCCAATGAGCAGTTCTTC. This encodes CASRSALAGGPNEQFF. Based on the CDR3 plus reference TRBV7-9 and TRBJ2-1, the full variable domain is DTGVSQNPRHKITKRGQNVTFRCDPISEHNRLYWYRQTLGQGPEFLTYFQNEAQLEKSRLLSDRFSAERPKGSFSTLEIQRTEQGDSAMYLCASRSALAGGPNEQFFGPGTRLTVL.

The genes are TRBV2 and TRBJ1-1, with TRBD1 as a possible D gene (5 bases). In germline, CDR1 is SNHLY, CDR2 FYNNEI. The CDR3 is made up of 8 amino acids. The V end was cut by 7 bases, the J end by 12 bases, with 6 bases between. CDR3: CASKGTFF. In DNA, the CDR3 is TGTGCCAGCAAGGGGACTTTCTTT.

The chain recombines TRBV7-9 with TRBJ1-1, with D perhaps matching TRBD1 (5 bases). The V end was cut by 2 bases, the J end by 6 bases, with 19 bases between. The CDR3 runs 16 residues. CDR1 and CDR2 (germline): SEHNR, FQNEAQ (reference sequence). The CDR3 reads CASSLTTARWFAEAFF. The CDR3 coding sequence is TGTGCCAGCAGCTTAACGACAGCCCGGTGGTTTGCTGAAGCTTTCTTT.

The chain joins TRBV28 to TRBJ2-1; no clear D. With 6 bases removed from V and 10 bases from J, the gap between germline ends came to 13 bases. Germline CDR1 and CDR2: MDHEN and SYDVKM. The CDR3 consists of 12 residues. The CDR3 sequence: CASSPLLGEQFF. CDR3 nucleotides: TGTGCCAGCAGCCCCCTATTGGGGGAGCAGTTCTTC.

V gene TRBV2 combines with J gene TRBJ2-3; 7 bases line up with TRBD2. This CDR3 has 15 residues. Germline CDR1 reads SNHLY; CDR2 reads FYNNEI. Losses at the gene ends were 6 bases for V and 2 bases for J; bases not matched to a gene: 8. The CDR3 coding sequence is TGTGCCAGCAGGGCGCTAGCGGTTAACACAGATACGCAGTATTTT. Translated: CASRALAVNTDTQYF.

The chain joins TRBV5-1 to TRBJ2-3, with D maybe TRBD2 (5 bases). The CDR3 has 14 residues. Germline V gene lookup returns CDR1 SGHRS and CDR2 YFSETQ. The germline V and J ends were trimmed by 2 bases and 6 bases, with 13 bases remaining between them. CDR3: CASSLGTLGDTQYF. As DNA, the CDR3 is TGCGCCAGCAGCTTAGGTACACTAGGGGATACGCAGTATTTT. Using reference TRBV5-1 and TRBJ2-3 for the parts outside the CDR3, the full variable domain is KAGVTQTPRYLIKTRGQQVTLSCSPISGHRSVSWYQQTPGQGLQFLFEYFSETQRNKGNFPGRFSGRQFSNSRSEMNVSTLELGDSALYLCASSLGTLGDTQYFGPGTRLTVL.

The gene calls are TRBV5-6 and TRBJ1-5; TRBD1 might be the D (6 bases). CDR3 size: 15 residues. Germline V CDR1 and CDR2: SGHDT, YYEEEE. With 0 bases removed from V and 4 bases from J, the gap between germline ends came to 11 bases. The CDR3 loop reads CASSLAGAGNQPQHF. CDR3 bases: TGTGCCAGCAGCTTGGCGGGGGCGGGTAATCAGCCCCAGCATTTT.

V and J are TRBV29-1 and TRBJ2-5; 8 bases match TRBD1. The V segment lost 3 bases and the J segment 8 bases; nucleotides outside the gene matches: 5. The CDR3 covers 12 residues. In germline, CDR1 is SQVTM, CDR2 ANQGSEA. CDR3 loop: CSVETGVETQYF. The CDR3 DNA follows: TGCAGCGTTGAGACAGGGGTAGAAACCCAGTACTTC.

This clone was picked up a small number of times. The gene calls are TRBV11-2 and TRBJ1-3, with D uncertain. V lost 6 bases, J lost 4 bases, and 7 bases lay in between. The CDR3 has 12 residues. The V gene's germline CDR1 is SGHAT and CDR2 FQNNGV. This chain's CDR3 is CASRAVGNTIYF. Written as DNA, the CDR3 is TGTGCCAGCAGAGCAGTGGGAAACACCATATATTTT.

This chain links TRBV29-1 with TRBJ2-7; 16 bases match TRBD2. The CDR3 is 18 amino acids. Germline CDR1 is SQVTM and CDR2 is ANQGSEA. The V gene end was trimmed by 3 bases and the J gene end by 0 bases; junction bases not matched to a gene: 8. The CDR3 here is CSVETGTSGRESSYEQYF. The CDR3 bases are TGCAGCGTTGAGACCGGGACTAGCGGGAGGGAAAGCTCCTACGAGCAGTACTTC.

V and J are TRBV5-6 and TRBJ2-1; D assignment may be TRBD1 or TRBD2 (6 bases each). The CDR3 sequence is 13 residues long. Trimming cost V 3 bases and J 4 bases, with 8 bases left between them. CDR1 is SGHDT, CDR2 YYEEEE, per germline. Here the CDR3 reads CASSWGAYNEQFF. CDR3 DNA: TGTGCCAGCAGCTGGGGGGCTTACAATGAGCAGTTCTTC.

The chain employs TRBV7-9 and TRBJ2-7; D unresolved. This CDR3 comprises 12 residues. Germline assignment: CDR1 SEHNR and CDR2 FQNEAQ (reference sequence). V lost 1 base, J lost 5 bases, and 6 bases lay in between. The CDR3 region is CASSLGSNEQYF. Written as DNA, the CDR3 is TGTGCCAGCAGCTTAGGGTCGAACGAGCAGTACTTC. The full variable domain, its missing parts supplied by reference TRBV7-9 and TRBJ2-7, is DTGVSQNPRHKITKRGQNVTFRCDPISEHNRLYWYRQTLGQGPEFLTYFQNEAQLEKSRLLSDRFSAERPKGSFSTLEIQRTEQGDSAMYLCASSLGSNEQYFGPGTRLTVT.

The CDR3 DNA follows: TGCAGCGTTGAAGATTCCGGGACAGGGAGCCACGAGCAGTACTTC. The encoded protein is CSVEDSGTGSHEQYF. The rearrangement links TRBV29-1 to TRBJ2-7; 9 bases are a match to TRBD1. Germline V gene data show CDR1 as SQVTM and CDR2 as ANQGSEA. The CDR3 is made up of 15 amino acids. The V and J ends lost 0 bases and 5 bases, in that order; junction bases with no gene match: 8.

This chain joins TRBV14 and TRBJ1-3; D call uncertain. The CDR3 has 14 residues. Germline V gives CDR1 SGHDN, CDR2 FVKESK. Trimming shortened V by 4 bases and J by 4 bases, and 11 bases separated the two germline ends. CDR3 sequence (DNA): TGTGCCAGCAGCCCCCGGGCGGGGGGAAACACCATATATTTT. Protein product: CASSPRAGGNTIYF. The whole variable domain, remainder taken from reference TRBV14 and TRBJ1-3, is EAGVTQFPSHSVIEKGQTVTLRCDPISGHDNLYWYRRVMGKEIKFLLHFVKESKQDESGMPNNRFLAERTGGTYSTLKVQPAELEDSGVYFCASSPRAGGNTIYFGEGSWLTVV.

The CDR3 loop is CASRQGTEAFF. Here the CDR3 DNA reads TGTGCCAGTCGTCAGGGCACTGAAGCTTTCTTT. The J gene is TRBJ1-1, the V gene TRBV6-5; tentative D call: TRBD1 (5 bases). The V gene's germline CDR1 is MNHEY and CDR2 SVGAGI. V was trimmed by 9 bases and J by 4 bases, leaving 9 bases between them. This CDR3 has 11 amino acids.

The chain carries TRBV7-2 and TRBJ2-5, with 9 positions matching TRBD1. V was clipped by 5 bases and J by 6 bases; unmatched bases: 7. The length of the CDR3 is 14 residues. CDR1 is SGHTA and CDR2 is FQGNSA in the germline V gene. The CDR3 loop is CASSPGTGRQTQYF. For the CDR3, the DNA is TGTGCCAGCAGCCCTGGGACAGGGAGGCAGACCCAGTACTTC.

V is TRBV5-6 and J is TRBJ2-3; D is ambiguous. The CDR3 has 12 amino acids. Germline CDR1 SGHDT, CDR2 YYEEEE. V was shortened by 0 bases and J by 4 bases, with 3 bases between the two germline ends. CDR3 region: CASSLDPDTQYF. The CDR3 DNA is TGTGCCAGCAGCTTGGACCCAGATACGCAGTATTTT.